Listed below are T cell receptor beta chains from one sample, sequenced in a study of human T cells and chemical hapten exposure. A single record per CDR3 protein comes from TCRdb applying MiXCR to the RACE reads. The profile shows tens of thousands of distinct CDR3 sequences, about 10% of them singletons. The sequenced sample was whole blood, obtained in connection with sensitization to the hapten diphenylcyclopropenone (DPC). These receptors were taken from a woman in her 50s with alopecia areata. Some clones in this sample may be carry-over from other donors' samples. CDR3s include the opening cysteine and the closing phenylalanine or tryptophan. Fields, in order: J gene, clone size, V gene, D gene, CDR3 DNA, CDR3 protein. A D gene is named only where the DNA matches it firmly. Only part of the rows carry a size: once, few, many, or a class if the clone is expanded.

>TRBJ2-1|-|TRBV7-2|-
TGTGCCAGCAGCTTAGATGGGGGCTCCTACAATGAGCAGTTCTTC
CASSLDGGSYNEQFF
>TRBJ2-7|-|TRBV5-1|TRBD2
TGCGCCAGCACCTTCACGTCCGGGACTAGCACCGAGCAGTACTTC
CASTFTSGTSTEQYF
>TRBJ2-2|many|TRBV19|-
TGTGCCAGTAGTATAGAGGCAGGGTCGAACACCGGGGAGCTGTTTTTT
CASSIEAGSNTGELFF
>TRBJ1-2|few|TRBV20-1|-
TGCAGTGCTAGAGAACTGGGACATTCTCAAAACTATGGCTACACCTTC
CSARELGHSQNYGYTF
>TRBJ2-5|-|TRBV27|TRBD2
TGTGCCAGCAGTTCGCCTAGCGGGAGGCCGGTGGAGACCCAGTACTTC
CASSSPSGRPVETQYF
>TRBJ2-2|-|TRBV9|-
TGTGCCAGCAGCGTAGAGAGCAGGGGACTTAACACCGGGGAGCTGTTTTTT
CASSVESRGLNTGELFF
>TRBJ1-5|few|TRBV4-2|TRBD1
TGTGCCAGCAGCCAATCGGACAGGAGCAATCAGCCCCAGCATTTT
CASSQSDRSNQPQHF
>TRBJ2-2|-|TRBV27|-
TGTGCCAGCAGAGTAAACACCGGGGAGCTGTTTTTT
CASRVNTGELFF
>TRBJ2-1|many|TRBV3-1|-
TGTGCCAGCAGCCGACCCCAGGGACTTCTCAATGAGCAGTTCTTC
CASSRPQGLLNEQFF
>TRBJ2-1|many|TRBV7-6|TRBD2
TGTGCCAGCAGCTTAGCACTACTAGCGGGAGACTACAATGAGCAGTTCTTC
CASSLALLAGDYNEQFF
>TRBJ1-5|many|TRBV19|-
TGTGCCAGTAGTCCGCCAAATCAGCCCCAGCATTTT
CASSPPNQPQHF
>TRBJ2-3|-|TRBV9|-
TGTGCCAGCAGCGTAGATGGGGGCCCAGATACGCAGTATTTT
CASSVDGGPDTQYF
>TRBJ2-3|-|TRBV24-1|TRBD1
TGTGCCACCAGTGATAACTGGGGGACAGGGGGCTCAGATACGCAGTATTTT
CATSDNWGTGGSDTQYF
>TRBJ1-4|many|TRBV7-9|TRBD1
TGTGCCAGCAGCCCCGGGGACTTCGCGACAGGGGGATGGGAAAAACTGTTTTTT
CASSPGDFATGGWEKLFF
>TRBJ2-2|many|TRBV27|-
TGTGCCAGCAGTCGGAACACCGGGGAGCTGTTTTTT
CASSRNTGELFF
>TRBJ2-1|-|TRBV6-2/TRBV6-3|TRBD2
TGTGCCAGCAGACGGACTAGCGGGCGTGACAATGAGCAGTTCTTC
CASRRTSGRDNEQFF
>TRBJ2-3|few|TRBV2|-
TGTGCCAGCAGCCAGGTACAGCCTGGGAGCACAGATACGCAGTATTTT
CASSQVQPGSTDTQYF
>TRBJ2-1|-|TRBV19|-
TGTGCCACCTTTCAAGCCCCCAATGAGCAGTTCTTC
CATFQAPNEQFF
>TRBJ2-6|-|TRBV7-2|-
TGTGCCAGCAGCCCCAAAGTCTCTGGGGCCAACGTCCTGACTTTC
CASSPKVSGANVLTF
>TRBJ1-1|many|TRBV10-1|-
TGCGCCAGCAGGGCGGACCGGGTCACTGAAGCTTTCTTT
CASRADRVTEAFF
>TRBJ2-7|many|TRBV28|TRBD1
TGTGCCAGCAGTAACCCCGGGACAGCGTCGTACGAGCAGTACTTC
CASSNPGTASYEQYF
>TRBJ2-1|-|TRBV30|TRBD2
TGTGCCTTGCTACTAGCGGGGACATACAATGAGCAGTTCTTC
CALLLAGTYNEQFF
>TRBJ1-1|few|TRBV7-6|-
TGTGCCAGCAGCCCAAACCAAGGAGGGACTGAAGCTTTCTTT
CASSPNQGGTEAFF
>TRBJ1-2|-|TRBV6-5|-
TGTGCCAGCAGAACATCTCCCTTGGACGGCCATGGCTACACCTTC
CASRTSPLDGHGYTF
>TRBJ2-5|many|TRBV7-6|-
TGTGCCAGCAGCTTATCGGGACAACAAGAGACCCAGTACTTC
CASSLSGQQETQYF
>TRBJ2-3|few|TRBV6-5|-
TGTGCCAGCAGGTCGGGCCAGCAAACCCTCACAGATACGCAGTATTTT
CASRSGQQTLTDTQYF
>TRBJ2-6|few|TRBV4-2|TRBD2
TGTGCCAGCAGCCAAGATAGCGGGACGGCGCACTCTGGGGCCAACGTCCTGACTTTC
CASSQDSGTAHSGANVLTF
>TRBJ1-2|many|TRBV7-8|TRBD1
TGTGCCAGCAGCCCTCAAGACAGGGGCTATGGCTACACCTTC
CASSPQDRGYGYTF
>TRBJ2-7|many|TRBV27|-
TGTGCCATCGGGGTGGCGGGGCCCTACGAGCAGTACTTC
CAIGVAGPYEQYF